This TCR beta chain is from a study of T cells in localized non-small cell lung cancer. General study points: A median of roughly 55 of the top 100 tumor clones appeared in adjacent lung, which was paired and uninvolved.

On this clone itself: What it binds is unknown.

Assay used: immunoSEQ multiplex PCR; TCRdb lists only in-frame clones, some missing. The table lists some 82,000 clones, around 81% of them singletons, with roughly 21% in the top ten. Trimming cost V 0 bases and J 6 bases, with 15 bases left between them. This CDR3 region has 16 residues. Germline assignment: CDR1 LNHDA and CDR2 SQIVND (reference sequence). The TCR comes from a man between 40 and 70 years old with stage II squamous cell lung carcinoma. The source was PBMCs, collected before any cancer treatment. The chain joins TRBV19 to TRBJ1-5; D perhaps matches TRBD1 (6 bases). CDR3 DNA sequence: TGTGCCAGTAGTATAGATCGCCACAGGGTGGTTCAGCCCCAGCATTTT. Amino acid sequence: CASSIDRHRVVQPQHF.